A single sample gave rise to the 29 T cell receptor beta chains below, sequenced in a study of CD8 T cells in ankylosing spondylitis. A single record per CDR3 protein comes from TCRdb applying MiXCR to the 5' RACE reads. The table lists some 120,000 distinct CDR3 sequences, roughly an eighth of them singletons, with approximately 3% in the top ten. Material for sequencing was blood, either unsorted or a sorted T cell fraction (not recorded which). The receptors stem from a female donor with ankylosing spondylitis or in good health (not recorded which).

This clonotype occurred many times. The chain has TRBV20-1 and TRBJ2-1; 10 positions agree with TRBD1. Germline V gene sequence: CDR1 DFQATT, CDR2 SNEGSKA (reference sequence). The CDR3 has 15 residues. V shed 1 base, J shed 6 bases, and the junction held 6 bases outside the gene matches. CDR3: CSARAPGTGVNEQFF. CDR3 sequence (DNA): TGCAGTGCTAGAGCCCCCGGGACAGGGGTCAATGAGCAGTTCTTC.

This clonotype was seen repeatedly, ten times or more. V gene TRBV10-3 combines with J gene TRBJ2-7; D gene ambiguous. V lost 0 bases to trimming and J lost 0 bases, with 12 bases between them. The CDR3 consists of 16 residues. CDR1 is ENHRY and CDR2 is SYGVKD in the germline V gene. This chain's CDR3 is CAISESGQASSYEQYF. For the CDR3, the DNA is TGTGCCATCAGTGAGTCTGGGCAGGCGAGCTCCTACGAGCAGTACTTC.

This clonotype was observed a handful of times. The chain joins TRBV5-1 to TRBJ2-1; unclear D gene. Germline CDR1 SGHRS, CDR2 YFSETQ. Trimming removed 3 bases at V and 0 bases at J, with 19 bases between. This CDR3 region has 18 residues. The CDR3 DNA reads TGCGCCAGCAGCTCTTCTACACCGACGAGAACCTCCTACAATGAGCAGTTCTTC. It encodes CASSSSTPTRTSYNEQFF.

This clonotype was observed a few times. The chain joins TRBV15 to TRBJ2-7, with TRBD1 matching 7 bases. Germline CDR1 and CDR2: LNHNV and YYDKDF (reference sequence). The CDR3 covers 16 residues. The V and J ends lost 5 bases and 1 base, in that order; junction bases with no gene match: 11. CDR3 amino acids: CATSDRTGTASYEQYF. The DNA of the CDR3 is TGTGCCACCAGCGATCGGACAGGAACTGCTTCCTACGAGCAGTACTTC.

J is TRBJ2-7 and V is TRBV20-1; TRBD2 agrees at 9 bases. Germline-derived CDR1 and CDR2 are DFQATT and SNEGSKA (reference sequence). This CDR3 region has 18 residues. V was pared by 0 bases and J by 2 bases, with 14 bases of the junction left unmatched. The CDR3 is CSARDRSSGATKAYEQYF. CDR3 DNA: TGCAGTGCTAGAGATCGTTCTAGCGGGGCAACTAAAGCCTACGAGCAGTACTTC.

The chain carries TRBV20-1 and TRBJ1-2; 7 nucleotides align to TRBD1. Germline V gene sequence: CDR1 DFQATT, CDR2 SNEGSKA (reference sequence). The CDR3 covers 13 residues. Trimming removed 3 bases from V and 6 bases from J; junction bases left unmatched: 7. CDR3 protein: CSARETGFDGYTF. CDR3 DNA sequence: TGCAGTGCTAGGGAGACAGGGTTCGATGGCTACACCTTC.

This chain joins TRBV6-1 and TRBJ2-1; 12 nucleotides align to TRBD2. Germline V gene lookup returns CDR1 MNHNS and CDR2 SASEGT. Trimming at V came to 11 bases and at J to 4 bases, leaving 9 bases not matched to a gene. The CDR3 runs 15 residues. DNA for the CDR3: TGTGCCTCACGACTAGCGGGAGCCACGTACAATGAGCAGTTCTTC. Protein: CASRLAGATYNEQFF.

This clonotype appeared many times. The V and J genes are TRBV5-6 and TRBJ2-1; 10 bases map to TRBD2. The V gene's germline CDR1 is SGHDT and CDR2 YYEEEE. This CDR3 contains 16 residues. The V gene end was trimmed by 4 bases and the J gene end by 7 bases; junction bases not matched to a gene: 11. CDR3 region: CASSQDPALAGNEQFF. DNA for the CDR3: TGTGCCAGCAGCCAGGACCCGGCACTAGCGGGGAATGAGCAGTTCTTC.

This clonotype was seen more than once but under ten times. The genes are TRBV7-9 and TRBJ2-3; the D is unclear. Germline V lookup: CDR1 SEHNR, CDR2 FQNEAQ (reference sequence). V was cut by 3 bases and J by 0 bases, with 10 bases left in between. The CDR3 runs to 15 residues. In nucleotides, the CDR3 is TGTGCCAGCAGCTTGAATTCAGTCAGCACAGATACGCAGTATTTT. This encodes CASSLNSVSTDTQYF.

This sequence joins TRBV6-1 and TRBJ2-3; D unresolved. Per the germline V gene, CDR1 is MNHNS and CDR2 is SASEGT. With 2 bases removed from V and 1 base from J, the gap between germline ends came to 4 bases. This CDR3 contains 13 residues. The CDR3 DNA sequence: TGTGCCAGCAGTGAAATCGGCACAGATACGCAGTATTTT. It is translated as CASSEIGTDTQYF.

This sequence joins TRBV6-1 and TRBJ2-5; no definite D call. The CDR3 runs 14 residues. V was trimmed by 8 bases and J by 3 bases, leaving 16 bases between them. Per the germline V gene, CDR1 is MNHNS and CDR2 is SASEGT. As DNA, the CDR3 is TGTGCCAGCCTGGCGCGTCAGCCAAAAGAGACCCAGTACTTC. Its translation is CASLARQPKETQYF.

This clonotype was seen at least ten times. In DNA form, the CDR3 reads TGTGCCAGCAGTTACCGGAGGGACAGGGCCTACGAGCAGTACTTC. Translation: CASSYRRDRAYEQYF. The chain couples TRBV6-2 or TRBV6-3 to TRBJ2-7; 9 nucleotides align to TRBD1. The CDR3 runs 15 residues. The germline V gene has CDR1 MNHEY and CDR2 SVGEGT. With 2 bases clipped from V and 2 bases from J, the junction kept 4 bases outside the gene matches.

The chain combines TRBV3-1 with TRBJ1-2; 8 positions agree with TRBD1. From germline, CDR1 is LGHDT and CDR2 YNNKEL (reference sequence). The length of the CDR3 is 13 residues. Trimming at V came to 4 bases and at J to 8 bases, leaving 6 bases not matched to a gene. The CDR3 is CASSPRTGRGYTF. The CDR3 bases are TGTGCCAGCAGCCCCCGGACAGGGCGAGGCTACACCTTC.

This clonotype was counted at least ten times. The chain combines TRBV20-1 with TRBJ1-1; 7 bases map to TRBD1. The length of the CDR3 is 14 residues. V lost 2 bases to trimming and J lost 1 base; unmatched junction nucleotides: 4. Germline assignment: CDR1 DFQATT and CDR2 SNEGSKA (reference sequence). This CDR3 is CSARPRTGNTEAFF. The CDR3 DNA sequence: TGCAGTGCTAGACCCCGGACAGGGAACACTGAAGCTTTCTTT.

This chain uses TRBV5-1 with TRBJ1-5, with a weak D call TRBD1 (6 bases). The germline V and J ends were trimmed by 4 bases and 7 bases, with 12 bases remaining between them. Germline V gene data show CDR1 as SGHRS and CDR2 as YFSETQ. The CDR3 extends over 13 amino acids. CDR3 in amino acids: CASSQTGDQPQHF. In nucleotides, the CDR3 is TGCGCCAGCAGCCAGACAGGTGACCAGCCCCAGCATTTT.

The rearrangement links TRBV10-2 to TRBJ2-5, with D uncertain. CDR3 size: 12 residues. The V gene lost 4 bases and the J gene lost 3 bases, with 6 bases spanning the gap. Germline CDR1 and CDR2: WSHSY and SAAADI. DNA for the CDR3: TGCGCCAGCAGTGCTTGGGAAGAGACCCAGTACTTC. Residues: CASSAWEETQYF.

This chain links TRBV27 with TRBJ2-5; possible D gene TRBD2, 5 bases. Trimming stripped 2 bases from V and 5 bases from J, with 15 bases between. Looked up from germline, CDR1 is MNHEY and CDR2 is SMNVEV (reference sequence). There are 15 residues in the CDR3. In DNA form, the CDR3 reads TGTGCCAGCAGTTTAGGCAGGAGGAGGTCGGAGACCCAGTACTTC. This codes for CASSLGRRRSETQYF.

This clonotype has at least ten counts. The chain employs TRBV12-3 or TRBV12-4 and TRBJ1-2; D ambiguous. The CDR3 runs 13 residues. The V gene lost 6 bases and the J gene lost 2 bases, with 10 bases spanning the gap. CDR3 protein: CASRGSANYGYTF. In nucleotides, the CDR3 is TGTGCCAGCAGGGGATCCGCAAACTATGGCTACACCTTC.

CDR3 in amino acids: CASSERTSRTQYF. The CDR3 DNA reads TGTGCCAGCAGTGAAAGGACTAGCAGGACGCAGTATTTT. The chain uses TRBV2 and TRBJ2-3, with TRBD2 identical over 8 bases. Trimming removed 2 bases from V and 9 bases from J; junction bases left unmatched: 4. Germline V gene sequence: CDR1 SNHLY, CDR2 FYNNEI. This CDR3 region has 13 residues.

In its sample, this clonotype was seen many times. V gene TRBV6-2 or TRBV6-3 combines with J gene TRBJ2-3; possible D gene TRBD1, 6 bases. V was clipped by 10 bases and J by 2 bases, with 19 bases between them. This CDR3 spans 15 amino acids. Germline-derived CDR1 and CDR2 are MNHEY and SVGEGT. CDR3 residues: CATKDSPNPTDTQYF. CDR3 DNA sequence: TGTGCCACAAAGGACAGTCCGAACCCCACAGATACGCAGTATTTT.

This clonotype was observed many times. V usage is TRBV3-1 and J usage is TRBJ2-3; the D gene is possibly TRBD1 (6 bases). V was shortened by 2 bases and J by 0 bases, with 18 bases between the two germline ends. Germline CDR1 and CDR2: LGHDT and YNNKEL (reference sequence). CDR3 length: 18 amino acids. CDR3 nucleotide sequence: TGTGCCAGCAGCCAACAATGGGGTGGGACATCTAGCACAGATACGCAGTATTTT. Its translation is CASSQQWGGTSSTDTQYF.

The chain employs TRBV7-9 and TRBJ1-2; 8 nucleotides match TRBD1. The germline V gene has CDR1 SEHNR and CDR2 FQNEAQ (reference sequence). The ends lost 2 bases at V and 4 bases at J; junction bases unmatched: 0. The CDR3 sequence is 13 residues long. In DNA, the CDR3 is TGTGCCAGCAGCTTACAGGGGGCCTATGGCTACACCTTC. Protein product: CASSLQGAYGYTF.

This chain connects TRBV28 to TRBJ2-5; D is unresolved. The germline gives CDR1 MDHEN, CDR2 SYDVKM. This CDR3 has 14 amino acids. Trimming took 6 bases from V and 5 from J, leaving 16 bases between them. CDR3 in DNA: TGTGCCAGCAGGTTGCGACTGGGTTGGGAGACCCAGTACTTC. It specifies CASRLRLGWETQYF. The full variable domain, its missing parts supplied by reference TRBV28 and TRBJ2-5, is DVKVTQSSRYLVKRTGEKVFLECVQDMDHENMFWYRQDPGLGLRLIYFSYDVKMKEKGDIPEGYSVSREKKERFSLILESASTNQTSMYLCASRLRLGWETQYFGPGTRLLVL.

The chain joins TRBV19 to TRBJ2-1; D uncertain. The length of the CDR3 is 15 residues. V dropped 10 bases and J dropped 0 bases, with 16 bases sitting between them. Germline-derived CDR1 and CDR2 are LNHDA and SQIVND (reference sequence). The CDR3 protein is CATSAGSPSYNEQFF. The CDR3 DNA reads TGTGCCACCTCGGCTGGCTCACCCTCCTACAATGAGCAGTTCTTC.

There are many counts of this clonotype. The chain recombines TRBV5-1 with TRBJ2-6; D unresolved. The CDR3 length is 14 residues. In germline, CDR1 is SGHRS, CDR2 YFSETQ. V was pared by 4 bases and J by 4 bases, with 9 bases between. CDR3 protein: CASSPTSGANVLTF. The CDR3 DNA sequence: TGCGCCAGCAGCCCTACGTCCGGGGCCAACGTCCTGACTTTC.

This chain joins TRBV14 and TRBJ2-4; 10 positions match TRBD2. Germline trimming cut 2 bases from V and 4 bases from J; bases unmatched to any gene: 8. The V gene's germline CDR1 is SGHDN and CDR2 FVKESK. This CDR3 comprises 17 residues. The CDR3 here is CASSQRFSGGIKNIQYF. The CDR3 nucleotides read TGTGCCAGCAGCCAACGGTTTAGCGGGGGGATTAAAAACATTCAGTACTTC.

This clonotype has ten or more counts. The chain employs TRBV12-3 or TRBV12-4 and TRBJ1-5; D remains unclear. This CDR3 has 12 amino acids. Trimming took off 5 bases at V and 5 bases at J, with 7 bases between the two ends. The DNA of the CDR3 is TGTGCCAGCAGTGACATTCATCAGCCCCAGCATTTT. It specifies CASSDIHQPQHF.

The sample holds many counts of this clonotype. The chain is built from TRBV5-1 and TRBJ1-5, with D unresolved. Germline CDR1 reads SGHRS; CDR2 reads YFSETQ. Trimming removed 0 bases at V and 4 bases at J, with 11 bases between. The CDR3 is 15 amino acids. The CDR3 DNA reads TGCGCCAGCAGCTTGGAGGGAAATCCTAATCAGCCCCAGCATTTT. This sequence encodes CASSLEGNPNQPQHF.

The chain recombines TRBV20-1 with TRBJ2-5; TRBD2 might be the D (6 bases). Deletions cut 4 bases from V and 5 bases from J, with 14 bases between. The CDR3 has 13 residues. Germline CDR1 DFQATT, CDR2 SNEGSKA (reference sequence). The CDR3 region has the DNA TGCAGTGCTACGCGGGGCCGTTCGGAGACCCAGTACTTC. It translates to CSATRGRSETQYF.